This TCR beta chain was obtained from a study of CD8 T cells in Susac syndrome (dated by TCRdb to between 2017 and 2020). A note on the overall study: Whether CD8+ T cell activation and differentiation in Susac syndrome was antigen driven was tested using repertoire sequencing. What the research found in general, with its limitations: The number of individuals in the TCR sequencing and HLA analysis was acknowledged as relatively small.

Peripheral blood CD8+ and CD4+ T cells from healthy donors, Susac syndrome patients and multiple sclerosis patients were profiled using high-throughput TCR beta sequencing. The multiple sclerosis controls were treatment-naive patients who had stable or active relapsing-remitting disease and met the revised McDonald criteria. Bulk CD8+ and CD4+ T cells were purified by magnetic negative isolation, while CD8+ TEMRA cells were enriched using FACS. Blood was collected in EDTA tubes and processed within 24 hours, with PBMCs isolated through density gradient centrifugation. PBMCs intended for TCR sequencing were cryopreserved in liquid nitrogen and thawed later in a water bath at 37 degrees C. A purity of at least 90% was achieved for sorted or isolated CD4+, CD8+ and CD8+ TEMRA cells. RNA was extracted using the RNeasy kit, and 0.5 to 1 microgram was reverse transcribed with random hexamers. The immunoSEQ multiplex PCR assay, covering 54 Vbeta and 13 Jbeta segments, was used to amplify TCR beta CDR3 regions. PCR amplification bias was corrected using a synthetic template baseline for primer optimization and computational correction. The study's processing was this. Reads were assigned to V, D and J genes according to IMGT and analyzed in immunoSEQ Analyzer, with only productive sequences retained. Clonality was calculated as one minus the Shannon entropy normalized by log2 of the number of productive unique sequences. For each patient and control, public and private clones were evaluated among the 100 most prevalent clones. Susac-specific clones were defined as absent from healthy and MS cohorts, roughly 1,100 published viral clones and other ImmuneACCESS disease sequences. The public reads were run again by TCRdb, first through fastp at Q25 and then through MiXCR, and only productive beta chains were kept. One record per CDR3 amino acid sequence lists the most common genes and DNA. The V and J calls here are based on TCRdb, not the publication. Here the sample has around 160,000 distinct CDR3 sequences; approximately 93% occur a single time. Roughly 0.099% of the sample rests with the top ten.

With respect to this clonotype: Its target antigen remains unknown. Per-nucleotide qualities are absent, and no much larger clonotype sits a single base away.

Its CDR3 holds 14 amino acids, cysteine through phenylalanine. Only CDR3 DNA remains: 42 bases, in frame from the first base. Trimming removed 8 bases from V and 8 bases from J, leaving 21 bases between the germline ends. The germline V gene (reference sequence) provides CDR1 GTSNPN and CDR2 SVGIG. This TCR derives from a human donor with multiple sclerosis. The specimen was CD4+ T cells from PBMCs. The rearranged chain carries TRBV30 and TRBJ1-4, with TRBD1 as a weak D call on 6 bases. The CDR3 corresponds to CAMIKGTGYEKLFF. Read as DNA, the sequence is TGTGCCATGATAAAGGGCACAGGGTACGAAAAACTGTTTTTT.